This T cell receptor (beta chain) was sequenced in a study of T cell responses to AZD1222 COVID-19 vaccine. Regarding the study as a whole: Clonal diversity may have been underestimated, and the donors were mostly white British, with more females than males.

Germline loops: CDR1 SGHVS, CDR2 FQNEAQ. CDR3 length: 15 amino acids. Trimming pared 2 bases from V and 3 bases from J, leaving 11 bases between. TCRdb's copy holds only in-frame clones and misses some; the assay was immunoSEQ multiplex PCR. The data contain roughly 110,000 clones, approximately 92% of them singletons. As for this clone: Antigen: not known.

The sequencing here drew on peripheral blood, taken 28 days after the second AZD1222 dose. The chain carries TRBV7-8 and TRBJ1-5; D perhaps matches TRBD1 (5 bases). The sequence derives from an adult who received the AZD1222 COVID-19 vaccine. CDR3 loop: CASSLTGGNNQPQHF. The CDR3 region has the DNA TGTGCCAGCAGCTTAACCGGGGGTAACAATCAGCCCCAGCATTTT.